The rows below give T cell receptor beta chains drawn from one sample of a study of tumor and adjacent non-tumor tissue in lung cancer. TCRdb reanalysed the multiplex PCR reads using MiXCR and keeps one entry per CDR3 protein. Of approximately 150,000 distinct CDR3 sequences detected, about 71% appear once; the ten largest clones hold roughly 18%. The sample comprised lung tumor tissue. These receptors were obtained from a man aged 60-69 years with small cell lung cancer. CDR3s include the opening cysteine and the closing phenylalanine or tryptophan. The order of the fields is J gene, V gene, D gene, clone size, CDR3 protein, CDR3 DNA. A D gene is named only where the DNA matches it firmly. For some rows the clone size is stated as once, few or many, or as a class when expanded; others skip it.

j_gene: TRBJ2-4
v_gene: TRBV11-1
d_gene: TRBD2
abundance: NA
CDR3aa: CVSSLRSGSKTMAKNIQYF
CDR3nt: TGTGTCAGCAGCTTACGGAGCGGGAGTAAGACTATGGCCAAAAACATTCAGTACTTC

j_gene: TRBJ2-6
v_gene: TRBV11-2
d_gene: NA
abundance: NA
CDR3aa: CAGSLAGANVLTF
CDR3nt: TGTGCGGGCAGCCTCGCTGGGGCCAACGTCCTGACTTTC

j_gene: TRBJ2-3
v_gene: TRBV6-1
d_gene: NA
abundance: NA
CDR3aa: CASSEVIGSSYTQYF
CDR3nt: TGTGCCAGCAGTGAAGTCATCGGGAGTTCCTATACGCAGTATTTT

j_gene: TRBJ2-1
v_gene: TRBV20-1
d_gene: TRBD1
abundance: NA
CDR3aa: CSARTPGTDSSEQFF
CDR3nt: TGCAGTGCGCGGACCCCAGGGACAGATTCTTCTGAGCAGTTCTTC

j_gene: TRBJ2-2
v_gene: TRBV5-4
d_gene: TRBD2
abundance: NA
CDR3aa: CASSSRSLAGAKSGELFF
CDR3nt: TGTGCCAGCAGCTCGCGCTCTCTAGCGGGAGCGAAGTCCGGGGAGCTGTTTTTT

j_gene: TRBJ1-2
v_gene: TRBV20-1
d_gene: NA
abundance: many
CDR3aa: CSAIPRGSYGYTF
CDR3nt: TGCAGTGCTATTCCAAGGGGGAGCTATGGCTACACCTTC

j_gene: TRBJ1-3
v_gene: TRBV20-1
d_gene: TRBD1
abundance: NA
CDR3aa: CSASRDSASGNIIYF
CDR3nt: TGCAGTGCTAGCCGGGACAGCGCATCTGGAAACATCATATATTTT

j_gene: TRBJ1-1
v_gene: TRBV4-2
d_gene: NA
abundance: NA
CDR3aa: CGNSPRNNTEAFF
CDR3nt: TGTGGCAACAGCCCCAGGAACAACACTGAAGCTTTCTTT

j_gene: TRBJ2-3
v_gene: TRBV28
d_gene: NA
abundance: NA
CDR3aa: CASSPPGGGTDAQYF
CDR3nt: TGTGCCAGCAGTCCCCCCGGGGGTGGAACAGATGCGCAGTATTTT

j_gene: TRBJ2-3
v_gene: TRBV20-1
d_gene: NA
abundance: NA
CDR3aa: CSSRSAGRAADTQYF
CDR3nt: TGCAGTTCTAGATCCGCTGGCAGGGCTGCAGATACGCAGTATTTT

j_gene: TRBJ2-7
v_gene: TRBV20-1
d_gene: NA
abundance: many
CDR3aa: CSASSAVEQYF
CDR3nt: TGCAGTGCTAGCTCGGCCGTCGAGCAGTACTTC

j_gene: TRBJ2-7
v_gene: TRBV12-3/TRBV12-4
d_gene: NA
abundance: NA
CDR3aa: CASRSGMATYEQYF
CDR3nt: TGTGCCAGCAGGTCCGGCATGGCCACCTACGAGCAGTACTTC

j_gene: TRBJ2-5
v_gene: TRBV4-2
d_gene: TRBD2
abundance: few
CDR3aa: CASSQEPSGRTGQETQYF
CDR3nt: TGTGCCAGCAGCCAAGAACCTAGCGGGAGGACGGGCCAAGAGACCCAGTACTTC

j_gene: TRBJ2-7
v_gene: TRBV6-5
d_gene: NA
abundance: NA
CDR3aa: CASSYGTTYEQHF
CDR3nt: TGTGCCAGCAGTTACGGGACAACCTACGAGCAGCACTTT

j_gene: TRBJ2-7
v_gene: TRBV12-3/TRBV12-4
d_gene: NA
abundance: NA
CDR3aa: CASSFRQGTYEQYF
CDR3nt: TGTGCCAGCAGTTTTAGGCAGGGGACCTACGAGCAGTACTTC

j_gene: TRBJ2-1
v_gene: TRBV4-1
d_gene: TRBD1
abundance: NA
CDR3aa: CACSHGTGALNEQFF
CDR3nt: TGCGCCTGCAGCCACGGGACAGGGGCCCTTAATGAGCAGTTCTTC

j_gene: TRBJ2-6
v_gene: TRBV6-1
d_gene: NA
abundance: few
CDR3aa: CASDNSGANVLTF
CDR3nt: TGTGCCAGCGACAACTCTGGGGCCAACGTCCTGACTTTC

j_gene: TRBJ1-1
v_gene: TRBV11-3
d_gene: TRBD1
abundance: NA
CDR3aa: CASNLGGGTETFF
CDR3nt: TGTGCCAGCAACTTAGGAGGGGGCACTGAAACTTTCTTT